This T cell receptor (beta chain) was captured in a study of cytomegalovirus exposure and HLA in healthy donors. Notes on this clone: The target antigen is unknown.

Whole-study results and caveats: Within an earlier analysis, most TCR beta V segments proved productive either about 87% or about 30% of the time. In a later analysis, parvovirus B19, influenza, CMV and Epstein-Barr virus appeared linked to several top co-occurrence clusters.

The PCR used 60 Vbeta and 13 Jbeta primers. The assay was immunoSEQ multiplex PCR, and TCRdb's table has in-frame clones only and misses some. Of a few hundred thousand clones in the sample, around two thirds were seen once. This cohort consisted of healthy bone marrow donors. Donors were nominally healthy when sampled, though unrecorded immune exposures were likely. The material sequenced was PBMCs. The sequence was collected from a female donor in good health and CMV-seronegative.

The CDR3 DNA sequence: TGTGCCAGCAGCCAAGAAGGACAGACGACCTACAATGAGCAGTTCTTC. As protein: CASSQEGQTTYNEQFF. The chain employs TRBV14 and TRBJ2-1; maybe TRBD1 (6 bases). In germline, CDR1 is SGHDN, CDR2 FVKESK. This CDR3 is 16 amino acids long. Deletions cut 0 bases from V and 2 bases from J, with 11 bases between. The whole variable domain, remainder taken from reference TRBV14 and TRBJ2-1, is EAGVTQFPSHSVIEKGQTVTLRCDPISGHDNLYWYRRVMGKEIKFLLHFVKESKQDESGMPNNRFLAERTGGTYSTLKVQPAELEDSGVYFCASSQEGQTTYNEQFFGPGTRLTVL.